This T cell receptor (beta chain) was sequenced for a study of a mutant IDH1 vaccine in newly diagnosed glioma. The assay was immunoSEQ multiplex PCR, and TCRdb's table has in-frame clones only and misses some. The sample gives fewer than 45,000 clones, roughly 84% of which show up once; 2% to 2.5% is in the top ten. The time point here: week 11, during vaccination. Doses of 300 ug of mutant IDH1 20-mer peptide were given with topical imiquimod. With respect to this clone: No antigen is known for it.

CDR1 SNHLY and CDR2 FYNNEI come from the germline V gene. V was cut by 10 bases and J by 4 bases, with 14 bases left in between. The CDR3 covers 13 residues. Sequenced material: PBMCs, taken from a glioma patient whose treatment included an IDH1 peptide vaccine. The source is a man aged 35 to 55 with glioma. V usage is TRBV2 and J usage is TRBJ1-5; D gene unclear. The DNA for the CDR3 is TGTGCCATGTGGATGGGCGGAAATCAGCCCCAGCATTTT. It translates to CAMWMGGNQPQHF. The whole variable domain, remainder taken from reference TRBV2 and TRBJ1-5, is EPEVTQTPSHQVTQMGQEVILRCVPISNHLYFYWYRQILGQKVEFLVSFYNNEISEKSEIFDDQFSVERPDGSNFTLKIRSTKLEDSAMYFCAMWMGGNQPQHFGDGTRLSIL.